The 19 T cell receptor beta chains below come from one sample, sequenced in a study of blood T cell repertoires in COVID-19. Repertoires were generated with immunoSEQ multiplex PCR, while TCRdb's copy carries only in-frame clones and drops some. Counted here are roughly 300,000 clones, about 90% occurring once; the ten biggest clones make up nearly 6.5%. What was sequenced was peripheral blood. The receptors stem from a man between 18 and 35 years old who had recovered from COVID-19.

The V call is TRBV7-2, the J call TRBJ2-1, with D maybe TRBD2 (5 bases). Between the trimmed V and J ends, which lost 3 bases and 7 bases, there was a span of 7 bases. The CDR3 runs to 12 residues. CDR1 and CDR2 (germline): SGHTA, FQGNSA. The chain's CDR3 is CASSFTGNEQFF. The CDR3 bases are TGTGCCAGCAGCTTCACGGGGAATGAGCAGTTCTTC.

The chain carries TRBV6-6 and TRBJ2-1; TRBD1 agrees at 9 bases. V dropped 4 bases and J dropped 4; count of bases not matched to a gene: 5. This CDR3 region has 15 residues. The germline CDR1 and CDR2 sequences are MNHNY and SVGAGI (reference sequence). Here the CDR3 reads CASSSPGTGYNEQFF. The CDR3 DNA follows: TGTGCCAGCAGTTCCCCCGGGACAGGGTACAATGAGCAGTTCTTC.

This clone has a single count. This chain joins TRBV5-1 and TRBJ1-6, with D possibly TRBD1 on 5 matching bases. Germline V gives CDR1 SGHRS, CDR2 YFSETQ. V lost 2 bases and J 6 bases, leaving 9 bases between the germline ends. CDR3 size: 14 residues. CDR3 DNA sequence: TGCGCCAGCAGCTTAGGGGCTGGTAATTCACCCCTCCACTTT. It specifies CASSLGAGNSPLHF.

V is TRBV27 and J is TRBJ2-7; 10 bases match TRBD2. V lost 6 bases and J lost 2; bases outside the gene matches: 7. The CDR3 loop spans 15 amino acids. CDR1 is MNHEY and CDR2 is SMNVEV in the germline V gene (reference sequence). For the CDR3, the DNA is TGTGCCAGCAGCCAAAGGACTAGCGGCACCTACGAGCAGTACTTC. Its translation: CASSQRTSGTYEQYF.

The chain links TRBV4-3 to TRBJ1-1; perhaps TRBD1 as D (5 bases). CDR3 length: 15 residues. V was shortened by 0 bases and J by 5 bases, with 13 bases between the two germline ends. In germline, CDR1 is LGHNA, CDR2 YSLEER. CDR3 DNA sequence: TGCGCCAGCAGCCAAGATGTGGGGGGGTTGACTGAAGCTTTCTTT. Translated, it gives CASSQDVGGLTEAFF.

The chain has TRBV25-1 and TRBJ2-7; 11 nucleotides agree with TRBD1. Germline V CDR1 and CDR2: MGHDK, SYGVNS. V gave up 3 bases and J gave up 3 bases; unmatched junction bases: 4. The CDR3 runs 15 residues. DNA of the CDR3: TGTGCCAGCAGTGACCTTGGGACAGGGGGCTACGAGCAGTACTTC. This sequence encodes CASSDLGTGGYEQYF.

This chain joins TRBV7-9 and TRBJ2-1; tentatively, D is TRBD2 (5 bases). CDR1 SEHNR and CDR2 FQNEAQ come from the germline V gene (reference sequence). The V and J ends lost 4 bases and 2 bases respectively, with 9 bases between them. CDR3 length: 14 residues. CDR3 bases: TGTGCCAGCAGCTCACTAGACGCCTACAATGAGCAGTTCTTC. It specifies CASSSLDAYNEQFF.

The CDR3 sequence: CASILQFPGELFF. Written as DNA, the CDR3 is TGTGCCAGCATTTTACAGTTCCCCGGGGAGCTGTTTTTT. J is TRBJ2-2 and V is TRBV6-5; the D is unclear. Trimming took 7 bases from V and 6 from J, leaving 12 bases between them. The CDR3 is 13 amino acids. CDR1 is MNHEY and CDR2 is SVGAGI in the germline V gene.

The J gene is TRBJ2-3, the V gene TRBV5-1, with 8 bases fitting TRBD1. After removal of 4 bases from V and 5 bases from J, the junction contained 3 bases not matched to a gene. The CDR3 is made up of 13 amino acids. Germline CDR1 reads SGHRS; CDR2 reads YFSETQ. This CDR3 reads CASSTTGGDTQYF. CDR3 DNA sequence: TGCGCCAGCAGCACAACAGGGGGAGATACGCAGTATTTT. Based on the CDR3 plus reference TRBV5-1 and TRBJ2-3, the full variable domain is KAGVTQTPRYLIKTRGQQVTLSCSPISGHRSVSWYQQTPGQGLQFLFEYFSETQRNKGNFPGRFSGRQFSNSRSEMNVSTLELGDSALYLCASSTTGGDTQYFGPGTRLTVL.

The chain links TRBV3-1 (or the pseudogene TRBV3-2) to TRBJ1-2; D is ambiguous. The V end lost 1 base, the J end lost 4 bases, and 10 bases lay between the germline ends. The germline gives CDR1 LGHDT, CDR2 YNNKEL (reference sequence). The CDR3 is 14 residues long. CDR3 DNA: TGTGCCAGCAGCCAAGGCACCGCAGGCTATGGCTACACCTTC. Protein sequence: CASSQGTAGYGYTF.

The J gene is TRBJ2-1, the V gene TRBV7-9; 7 bases line up with TRBD1. V lost 3 bases and J lost 8; bases outside the gene matches: 7. Per germline, CDR1 SEHNR and CDR2 FQNEAQ (reference sequence). The CDR3 has 14 residues. CDR3 in DNA: TGTGCCAGCAGCTTGGGACAGCTCGGCGATGAGCAGTTCTTC. It translates to CASSLGQLGDEQFF.

The J gene is TRBJ2-2, the V gene TRBV6-1; maybe TRBD2 (6 bases). The CDR3 totals 17 residues. Germline lookup yields CDR1 MNHNS and CDR2 SASEGT. The V gene lost 4 bases and the J gene lost 6 bases, with 21 bases spanning the gap. The CDR3 reads CASSGSGNEFWAGELFF. The DNA for the CDR3 is TGTGCCAGCAGTGGTAGCGGTAATGAGTTTTGGGCCGGGGAGCTGTTTTTT.

The genes are TRBV7-2 and TRBJ1-1; 10 bases map to TRBD1. V lost 4 bases to trimming and J lost 5 bases; unmatched junction nucleotides: 7. CDR1 SGHTA and CDR2 FQGNSA come from the germline V gene. This CDR3 has 15 amino acids. CDR3 sequence (DNA): TGTGCCAGCAGCTCTCGGACAGGGGGGCGTACTGAAGCTTTCTTT. Protein: CASSSRTGGRTEAFF.

This chain joins TRBV19 and TRBJ1-5; 9 bases align to TRBD1. This CDR3 is built from 15 residues. Germline V CDR1 and CDR2: LNHDA, SQIVND (reference sequence). Trimming at V came to 7 bases and at J to 7 bases, leaving 11 bases not matched to a gene. The CDR3 loop is CASTVRDRVGQPQHF. In DNA form, the CDR3 reads TGTGCCAGTACTGTCCGGGACAGGGTGGGGCAGCCCCAGCATTTT.

In DNA, the CDR3 is TGTGCCTCCTATGGCAGGGTCAATCAGCCCCAGCATTTT. As protein: CASYGRVNQPQHF. The rearrangement uses TRBV21-1 and TRBJ1-5; TRBD1 is the table's D call and was not checked against the DNA. TRBV21-1 is tagged as a pseudogene. This CDR3 is built from 13 residues.

Only one count was recorded for this clone. The CDR3 loop is CASSEIRGYTF. DNA of the CDR3: TGTGCCAGCAGTGAGATCAGGGGCTACACCTTC. The chain recombines TRBV25-1 with TRBJ1-2; D remains ambiguous. In germline, CDR1 is MGHDK, CDR2 SYGVNS. The CDR3 has 11 residues. V lost 3 bases, J lost 8 bases, and 7 bases lay in between.

CDR3 region: CSVTGTDLYEQYF. CDR3 sequence (DNA): TGCAGCGTCACCGGGACAGATCTCTACGAGCAGTACTTC. The gene calls are TRBV29-1 and TRBJ2-7, with 7 bases that match TRBD1. CDR1 and CDR2 from the germline V gene are SQVTM and ANQGSEA. The CDR3 is 13 residues long. The V gene end was trimmed by 6 bases and the J gene end by 3 bases; junction bases not matched to a gene: 8.

This chain uses TRBV11-2 with TRBJ2-1, with D perhaps matching TRBD2 (6 bases). Germline values: CDR1 SGHAT, CDR2 FQNNGV. The CDR3 totals 18 residues. The V gene lost 5 bases and the J gene lost 4 bases, with 24 bases spanning the gap. CDR3 sequence: CASSLSPRRLVLYNEQFF. The CDR3 DNA sequence: TGTGCCAGCAGCCTATCCCCCAGAAGACTAGTCCTTTACAATGAGCAGTTCTTC.

The chain is built from TRBV6-1 and TRBJ2-7; no firm D call. Germline CDR1 MNHNS, CDR2 SASEGT. The CDR3 consists of 14 residues. Trimming left V 2 bases short and J 3 bases short, with 11 bases between. The CDR3 loop reads CASSEWFGGYEQYF. The CDR3 DNA sequence: TGTGCCAGCAGTGAATGGTTCGGCGGCTACGAGCAGTACTTC.